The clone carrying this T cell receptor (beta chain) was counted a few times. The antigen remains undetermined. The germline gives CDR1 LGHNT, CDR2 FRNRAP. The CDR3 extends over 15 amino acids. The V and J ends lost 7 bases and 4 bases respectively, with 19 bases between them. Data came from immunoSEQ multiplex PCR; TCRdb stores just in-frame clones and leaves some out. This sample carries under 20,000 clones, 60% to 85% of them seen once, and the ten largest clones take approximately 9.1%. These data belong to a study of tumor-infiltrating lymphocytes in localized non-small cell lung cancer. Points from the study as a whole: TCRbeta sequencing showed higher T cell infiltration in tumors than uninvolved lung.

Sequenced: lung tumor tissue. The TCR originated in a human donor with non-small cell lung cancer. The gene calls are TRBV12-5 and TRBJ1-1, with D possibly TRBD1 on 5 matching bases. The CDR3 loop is CASAVFEGLGTEAFF. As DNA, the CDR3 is TGTGCTAGTGCTGTTTTCGAGGGGCTGGGCACTGAAGCTTTCTTT. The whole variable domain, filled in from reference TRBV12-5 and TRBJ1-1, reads DARVTQTPRHKVTEMGQEVTMRCQPILGHNTVFWYRQTMMQGLELLAYFRNRAPLDDSGMPKDRFSAEMPDATLATLKIQPSEPRDSAVYFCASAVFEGLGTEAFFGQGTRLTVV.